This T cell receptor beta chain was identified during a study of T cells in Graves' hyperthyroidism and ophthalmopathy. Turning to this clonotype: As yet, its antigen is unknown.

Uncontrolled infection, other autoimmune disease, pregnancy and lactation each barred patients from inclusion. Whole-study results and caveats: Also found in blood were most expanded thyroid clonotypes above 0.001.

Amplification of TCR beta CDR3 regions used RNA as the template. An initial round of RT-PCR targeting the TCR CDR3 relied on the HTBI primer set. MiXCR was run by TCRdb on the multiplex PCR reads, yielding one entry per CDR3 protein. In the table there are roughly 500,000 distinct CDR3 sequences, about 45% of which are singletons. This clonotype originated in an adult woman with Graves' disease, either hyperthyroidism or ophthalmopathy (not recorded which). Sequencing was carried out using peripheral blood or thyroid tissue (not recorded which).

CDR3 in amino acids: CASRQVGGTEAFF. The CDR3 DNA follows: TGTGCAAGCCGCCAAGTGGGGGGCACTGAAGCTTTCTTT. The chain employs TRBV28 and TRBJ1-1, with D maybe TRBD1 (5 bases). The germline CDR1 and CDR2 sequences are MDHEN and SYDVKM. CDR3 length: 13 residues.